This T cell receptor (beta chain) emerged from a study of Graves' ophthalmopathy and Graves' hyperthyroidism. Study-level results: A majority of expanded thyroid clonotypes exceeding 0.001 frequency were likewise present in blood.

CDR1 and CDR2 from the germline V gene are MGHDK and SYGVNS. The CDR3 is made up of 17 amino acids. The trim removed 1 base at V and 0 bases at J, leaving 3 bases unmatched. The authors amplified TCR beta CDR3 regions from RNA transcripts. RT-PCR was first run with HTBI primers, then multiplex PCR in a second round. TCRdb fed the multiplex PCR reads into MiXCR, producing one record per CDR3 protein. Seen here are 1 million to 1.3 million distinct CDR3 sequences, roughly two fifths observed once, and the top ten hold approximately 12%. This clonotype was observed many times. What it recognizes is unknown. Ineligible for inclusion were patients with other autoimmune diseases, uncontrolled infections, pregnancy or lactation.

This rearrangement joins TRBV25-1 to TRBJ2-6; 7 nucleotides agree with TRBD1. This TCR was recovered from an adult man with Graves' hyperthyroidism. Sequences were obtained from peripheral blood or thyroid tissue (not recorded which). The CDR3 sequence is CASSESGTVSGANVLTF. CDR3 coding DNA: TGTGCCAGCAGTGAATCGGGGACAGTCTCTGGGGCCAACGTCCTGACTTTC.